These 14 T cell receptor beta chains came from one sample sequenced in a study of T cell responses to AZD1222 COVID-19 vaccine. Assay: immunoSEQ multiplex PCR; the TCRdb copy retains only in-frame clones and omits some. Here the sample spans 120,000 or so clones, 85% to 90% being singletons. This material consisted of peripheral blood, taken on day 0 of MenACWY control vaccination. Every receptor here comes from an adult in good health.

V gene TRBV5-1 combines with J gene TRBJ1-1; maybe TRBD1 (6 bases). Deletions cut 4 bases from V and 5 bases from J, with 12 bases between. From germline, CDR1 is SGHRS and CDR2 YFSETQ. The CDR3 contains 13 residues. In nucleotides, the CDR3 is TGCGCCAGCAGCAGAAACAGGGAGACTGAAGCTTTCTTT. This encodes CASSRNRETEAFF.

This chain uses TRBV10-1 with TRBJ2-7; 11 bases align to TRBD2. The germline V gene encodes CDR1 WNHNN and CDR2 SYGVQD (reference sequence). V gave up 2 bases and J gave up 2 bases; unmatched junction bases: 8. The CDR3 is 17 residues long. Written as DNA, the CDR3 is TGCGCCAGCAGTGAGCCGACCACTAGCGGGGGTCCCTACGAGCAGTACTTC. The encoded protein is CASSEPTTSGGPYEQYF.

V usage is TRBV5-6 and J usage is TRBJ2-3, with 9 bases fitting TRBD2. Germline V gene sequence: CDR1 SGHDT, CDR2 YYEEEE. The J segment lost 3 bases and the V segment lost 0 bases, leaving 5 bases of the junction unmatched. The CDR3 covers 16 residues. The CDR3 sequence: CASSLVGSGRTDTQYF. CDR3 nucleotides: TGTGCCAGCAGCTTGGTGGGTAGCGGGAGAACAGATACGCAGTATTTT. Filled out from reference TRBV5-6 and TRBJ2-3, the complete variable domain reads DAGVTQSPTHLIKTRGQQVTLRCSPKSGHDTVSWYQQALGQGPQFIFQYYEEEERQRGNFPDRFSGHQFPNYSSELNVNALLLGDSALYLCASSLVGSGRTDTQYFGPGTRLTVL.

The V call is TRBV10-3, the J call TRBJ2-7; tentative D call: TRBD2 (6 bases). This CDR3 has 14 residues. Germline-derived CDR1 and CDR2 are ENHRY and SYGVKD. V was shortened by 0 bases and J by 3 bases, with 9 bases between the two germline ends. DNA of the CDR3: TGTGCCATCAGTGAGTCCCCGGAGGGCTACGAGCAGTACTTC. This encodes CAISESPEGYEQYF.

This clone occurred once. The chain employs TRBV4-1 and TRBJ1-1; the D gene is possibly TRBD1 (5 bases). The V gene's germline CDR1 is MGHRA and CDR2 YSYEKL. The CDR3 has 13 residues. V was clipped by 8 bases and J by 2 bases, with 12 bases between them. The CDR3 loop reads CASLGQTNTEAFF. The DNA of the CDR3 is TGCGCCAGCCTGGGGCAGACAAACACTGAAGCTTTCTTT.

The rearrangement links TRBV5-1 to TRBJ2-7; D is possibly TRBD2 (6 bases). The CDR3 spans 14 residues. Deletions cut 3 bases from V and 4 bases from J, with 14 bases between. Germline V lookup: CDR1 SGHRS, CDR2 YFSETQ. The chain's CDR3 is CASSWGTALYEQYF. CDR3 nucleotide sequence: TGCGCCAGCAGCTGGGGGACTGCGCTTTACGAGCAGTACTTC.

The chain employs TRBV5-5 and TRBJ2-7; weak D call: TRBD2 (6 bases). The CDR3 is 15 amino acids. Germline V CDR1 and CDR2: SGHKS, YYEKEE (reference sequence). V was clipped by 0 bases and J by 1 base, with 11 bases between them. The CDR3 DNA is TGTGCCAGCAGCTTGGCTTACGGGAGTTCCTACGAGCAGTACTTC. This sequence encodes CASSLAYGSSYEQYF.

The chain joins TRBV6-4 to TRBJ1-5; D unclear. V was shortened by 5 bases and J by 5 bases, with 10 bases between the two germline ends. From germline, CDR1 is MRHNA and CDR2 SNTAGT. This CDR3 is 13 amino acids long. CDR3 nucleotide sequence: TGTGCCAGCAGTCCACAGCGAGATCAGCCCCAGCATTTT. Encoded protein: CASSPQRDQPQHF.

The chain is built from TRBV19 and TRBJ1-1; D remains ambiguous. In germline, CDR1 is LNHDA, CDR2 SQIVND (reference sequence). Trimming removed 6 bases from V and 4 bases from J, with 12 bases in between. The CDR3 length is 13 residues. The CDR3 loop reads CASRKGFGTEAFF. The CDR3 region has the DNA TGTGCCAGTAGGAAAGGTTTCGGCACTGAAGCTTTCTTT.

The chain employs TRBV5-1 and TRBJ1-3; D gene ambiguous. Trimming pared 1 base from V and 1 base from J, leaving 9 bases between. Germline V lookup: CDR1 SGHRS, CDR2 YFSETQ. The CDR3 contains 15 residues. The DNA of the CDR3 is TGCGCCAGCAGCTTGATTGCAGGATCTGGAAACACCATATATTTT. It is translated as CASSLIAGSGNTIYF.

V gene TRBV7-2 combines with J gene TRBJ2-7; possibly TRBD1 or TRBD2 for D (6 bases each). Between the trimmed V and J ends, which lost 4 bases and 1 base, there was a span of 17 bases. This CDR3 region has 16 residues. Germline CDR1 SGHTA, CDR2 FQGNSA. The CDR3 coding sequence is TGTGCCAGCAGCTCCAGATGGGGGGCCGATTCCTACGAGCAGTACTTC. Residues: CASSSRWGADSYEQYF. The full variable domain, rest sourced from reference TRBV7-2 and TRBJ2-7, is GAGVSQSPSNKVTEKGKDVELRCDPISGHTALYWYRQSLGQGLEFLIYFQGNSAPDKSGLPSDRFSAERTGGSVSTLTIQRTQQEDSAVYLCASSSRWGADSYEQYFGPGTRLTVT.

This sequence joins TRBV29-1 and TRBJ2-3; tentative D call: TRBD2 (6 bases). Germline CDR1 reads SQVTM; CDR2 reads ANQGSEA. This CDR3 contains 14 residues. V was pared by 4 bases and J by 0 bases, with 11 bases between. CDR3 DNA: TGCAGCGTTGCGGAGGGGACGAGCACAGATACGCAGTATTTT. Translation: CSVAEGTSTDTQYF.

This chain joins TRBV28 and TRBJ1-6; unclear D gene. V lost 7 bases and J 5 bases, leaving 6 bases between the germline ends. Germline CDR1 is MDHEN and CDR2 is SYDVKM. The CDR3 length is 12 residues. DNA of the CDR3: TGTGCCAGCACCGTTAATAATTCACCCCTCCACTTT. It translates to CASTVNNSPLHF.

The table lists this clone with a count of one. V is TRBV11-2 and J is TRBJ2-7; 13 bases align to TRBD2. The CDR3 runs 15 residues. In germline, CDR1 is SGHAT, CDR2 FQNNGV. Trimming removed 5 bases from V and 1 base from J; junction bases left unmatched: 2. CDR3 region: CASSRLAGGSYEQYF. The CDR3 nucleotides read TGTGCCAGCAGCAGACTAGCGGGAGGTTCCTACGAGCAGTACTTC.